The rows below give T cell receptor beta chains drawn from one sample of a study of T cell changes during pregnancy in multiple sclerosis. Sequencing was performed with immunoSEQ multiplex PCR; in TCRdb, only in-frame clones are kept and a portion is missing. This sample has about 75,000 clones, with roughly 90% found just once. Specimen: peripheral blood, collected in the first trimester of pregnancy. Receptors were obtained from a female donor in good health, enrolled as a control in a pregnancy study. The CDR3 runs from the conserved cysteine through the conserved F or W. D genes are given only for firm matches. Part of the rows lack a size; the others show once, few, many or a class for expanded clones.

abundance	d_gene	j_gene	v_gene	CDR3nt	CDR3aa
NA	NA	TRBJ1-3	TRBV2	TGTGCCAGCAGTGCTGACAGCGTCTCTGGAAACACCATATATTTT	CASSADSVSGNTIYF
few	TRBD1	TRBJ1-1	TRBV28	TGTGCCAGCAGTCACACAGGGGTCGGGAACACTGAAGCTTTCTTT	CASSHTGVGNTEAFF
NA	TRBD1	TRBJ2-7	TRBV4-3	TGCGCCAGCAGCCACAACCCGGGACAGGGCTACGAGCAGTACTTC	CASSHNPGQGYEQYF
NA	TRBD1	TRBJ1-1	TRBV4-1	TGCGCCAGCAGCCCCGCCCACACAGGGGTAACCCCTTGGGCTTTCTTT	CASSPAHTGVTPWAFF
NA	TRBD2	TRBJ2-5	TRBV2	TGTGCCAGCAGCGGACTAGCGAAAGAGACCCAGTACTTC	CASSGLAKETQYF
NA	TRBD1	TRBJ1-4	TRBV2	TGTGCCAGCAACCGGGACAGGGGGCCGGCAACTAATGAAAAACTGTTTTTT	CASNRDRGPATNEKLFF
NA	TRBD1	TRBJ1-5	TRBV4-1	TGCGCCAGCAGCCTACGAGAAGACAGGGGTTATCAGCCCCAGCATTTT	CASSLREDRGYQPQHF
NA	TRBD2	TRBJ2-3	TRBV9	TGTGCCAGCAGCGTCAGCGGGGGGGCGACAGATACGCAGTATTTT	CASSVSGGATDTQYF
NA	TRBD1	TRBJ2-2	TRBV7-9	TGTGCCAGCAGCCCTAGGGGGCGGGACACCGGGGAGCTGTTTTTT	CASSPRGRDTGELFF
few	NA	TRBJ1-5	TRBV12-5	TGTGCTAGTGGTTTGGTGGCGCGGGACGGTCTAAATCAGCCCCAGCATTTT	CASGLVARDGLNQPQHF
NA	TRBD1	TRBJ2-7	TRBV6-5	TGTGCCAGCAGTTACATTACAGGGGGCGAGCAGTACTTC	CASSYITGGEQYF
NA	TRBD1	TRBJ2-2	TRBV11-3	TGTGCCAGCAGCCCGGGGACAGGGCCGAACACCGGGGAGCTGTTTTTT	CASSPGTGPNTGELFF
NA	NA	TRBJ1-1	TRBV5-5	TGTGCCAGCAGCTACCCTACAGGACCGAACACTGAAGCTTTCTTT	CASSYPTGPNTEAFF
NA	NA	TRBJ1-3	TRBV18	TGTGCCAGCTCACCAACAAGGGGGTACTCTGGAAACACCATATATTTT	CASSPTRGYSGNTIYF
NA	NA	TRBJ1-3	TRBV6-5	TGTGCCAGCAGCGGCACGGGGTCTGGAAACACCATATATTTT	CASSGTGSGNTIYF
NA	NA	TRBJ2-3	TRBV19	TGTGCCAGTAGCCTCGACAGGTACCTCAATACAGATACGCAGTATTTT	CASSLDRYLNTDTQYF
NA	TRBD1	TRBJ2-7	TRBV5-1	TGCGCCAGCAGCTTGGGGGACAGGGGGCCCGAGCAGTACTTC	CASSLGDRGPEQYF
few	NA	TRBJ1-1	TRBV30	TGTGCCTGGAGCCTGACAGCCCCCACTGAAGCTTTCTTT	CAWSLTAPTEAFF
NA	TRBD2	TRBJ2-7	TRBV5-6	TGTGCCAGCAGCTCAGGACTAGCGGGAGGGAGCTCCTACGAGCAGTACTTC	CASSSGLAGGSSYEQYF
few	NA	TRBJ2-7	TRBV10-3	TGTGCCACCAGAGACACCAACTCCTACGAGCAGTACTTC	CATRDTNSYEQYF
NA	TRBD2	TRBJ2-3	TRBV25-1	TGTGCCAGCAGTAGCCTAGCGGGGCCCACAGATACGCAGTATTTT	CASSSLAGPTDTQYF
NA	NA	TRBJ1-1	TRBV10-1	TGCGCCAGCATCTCCGCAGGGGTTAAGGACACTGAAGCTTTCTTT	CASISAGVKDTEAFF
NA	NA	TRBJ2-7	TRBV18	TGTGCCAGCTCACCACCTAGGGGGTGGACCTACGAGCAGTACTTC	CASSPPRGWTYEQYF
NA	NA	TRBJ1-5	TRBV10-3	TGTGCCATCAGTTTACAGGGTGGCAATCAGCCCCAGCATTTT	CAISLQGGNQPQHF
NA	NA	TRBJ1-1	TRBV5-1	TGCGCCAGCAGCTTGGGCGGGGAGAACACTGAAGCTTTCTTT	CASSLGGENTEAFF
NA	NA	TRBJ1-1	TRBV7-9	TGTGCCAGCAGCTCACCACCGGGGGAGGGGAACACTGAAGCTTTCTTT	CASSSPPGEGNTEAFF
NA	NA	TRBJ2-6	TRBV19	TGTGCCACCCGTAGAATGGGGGCCAACGTCCTGACTTTC	CATRRMGANVLTF
NA	NA	TRBJ1-6	TRBV21-1	TGTGCCAGCAGATTCCACTTAGCTACACATAATTCACCCCTCCACTTT	CASRFHLATHNSPLHF
NA	NA	TRBJ2-1	TRBV4-2	TGTGCCAGCAGCCTAGGGGCCTATTCCAGCTCCTACAATGAGCAGTTCTTC	CASSLGAYSSSYNEQFF
NA	NA	TRBJ2-2	TRBV5-4	TGTGCCAGCAGCTGGGGACTTCGGACCGGGGAGCTGTTTTTT	CASSWGLRTGELFF
NA	NA	TRBJ1-1	TRBV6-1	TGTGCCAGCAGTGCAGTTACGAACACTGAAGCTTTCTTT	CASSAVTNTEAFF
NA	TRBD2	TRBJ2-5	TRBV9	TGTGCCAGCAGCGTCGCGACTAGCGGGAGCGGGTTGGAGACCCAGTACTTC	CASSVATSGSGLETQYF
NA	NA	TRBJ2-7	TRBV7-2	TGTGCCAGCAGTCCGTTTAGCGCTGCAGCATCCTACGAGCAGTACTTC	CASSPFSAAASYEQYF
NA	TRBD2	TRBJ2-1	TRBV4-2	TGTGCCAGCAGCCAAGGAAAGAGGACTAGTCGGGGTGAGCAGTTCTTC	CASSQGKRTSRGEQFF
NA	NA	TRBJ1-2	TRBV28	TGTGCCAGTCGAATTCCAGGGGTTTTCTATGGCTACACCTTC	CASRIPGVFYGYTF
NA	TRBD2	TRBJ2-5	TRBV11-2	TGTGCCAGCAGCCTAAGCGGGGGGGCCCTCGAGACCCAGTACTTC	CASSLSGGALETQYF
NA	NA	TRBJ2-7	TRBV5-4	TGTGCCAGCAGCCCCGCAGGGGACGGAGAGCAGTACTTC	CASSPAGDGEQYF
few	NA	TRBJ1-6	TRBV30	TGTGCCTGGAGTGTAGGAGGGGCTAATTCACCCCTCCACTTT	CAWSVGGANSPLHF
NA	NA	TRBJ1-2	TRBV6-5	TGTGCCAGCAGCTACTCTTGGCAGGGAAGCTATGGCTACACCTTC	CASSYSWQGSYGYTF
NA	NA	TRBJ2-7	TRBV6-5	TGTGCCAGCAGCCCCCTAAGGGGTTCAAGCGAGCAGTACTTC	CASSPLRGSSEQYF
NA	NA	TRBJ2-6	TRBV28	TGTGCCAGCAGTTTGGTAATGCGGGGGGCCAACGTCCTGACTTTC	CASSLVMRGANVLTF
NA	TRBD1	TRBJ1-2	TRBV4-3	TGCGCCAGCAGCGCTCGGGACAGCGGAGGCTACACCTTC	CASSARDSGGYTF
NA	NA	TRBJ1-3	TRBV9	TGTGCCAGCAGCTTAGACGGTAGCTCTGGAAACACCATATATTTT	CASSLDGSSGNTIYF
NA	TRBD1	TRBJ2-2	TRBV28	TGTGCCAGCAGTTTTCGGACAGGGGTTAGCAGCGGGGAGCTGTTTTTT	CASSFRTGVSSGELFF
NA	NA	TRBJ1-1	TRBV6-1	TGTGCCAGCAGGGCGCCAGGCCGCTCCTCGGAAGCTTTCTTT	CASRAPGRSSEAFF
NA	TRBD1	TRBJ1-3	TRBV5-6	TGTGCCAGCAGCTTGCTGTACAGGGGGGCTGGTGGAAACACCATATATTTT	CASSLLYRGAGGNTIYF
NA	NA	TRBJ1-4	TRBV5-1	TGCGCCAGCAGCTTGTTGCCAGGGCAAGCTAATGAAAAACTGTTTTTT	CASSLLPGQANEKLFF
NA	NA	TRBJ2-5	TRBV9	TGTGCCAGCAGCGTAGCCGGGGGGACCCAGTACTTC	CASSVAGGTQYF
NA	TRBD1	TRBJ2-2	TRBV27	TGTGCCAGCAGTTTATTCTCCGGGACAGGGGCCGGGGAGCTGTTTTTT	CASSLFSGTGAGELFF
NA	TRBD1	TRBJ2-5	TRBV12-5	TGTGCTAGTGGTTTCCCTCCAGGGGGCGAGACCCAGTACTTC	CASGFPPGGETQYF
NA	NA	TRBJ2-5	TRBV5-6	TGTGCCAGCAGCTTGGGAGATTACCAAGAGACCCAGTACTTC	CASSLGDYQETQYF
NA	TRBD2	TRBJ2-5	TRBV19	TGTGCCAGTGAGCCGGGGGGTTCTCAAGAGACCCAGTACTTC	CASEPGGSQETQYF
NA	NA	TRBJ1-6	TRBV6-4	TGTGCCAGCAGTGACTCCGCAGGGGAAAATAATTCACCCCTCCACTTT	CASSDSAGENNSPLHF
NA	NA	TRBJ1-1	TRBV21-1	TGTGCCAGCAGGGGGCGAAGGGGTACTGAAGCTTTCTTT	CASRGRRGTEAFF
NA	NA	TRBJ1-2	TRBV6-1	TGTGCCAGCAGTGGGGTGGGGGGGCGGATCTATGGCTACACCTTC	CASSGVGGRIYGYTF
NA	TRBD1	TRBJ2-1	TRBV6-6	TGTGCCAGCAGGTCTACAGGGGACAATGAGCAGTTCTTC	CASRSTGDNEQFF
NA	NA	TRBJ2-2	TRBV7-2	TGTGCCAGCAGCATTAGGGGGGGCCTCTACCCCTACACCGGGGAGCTGTTTTTT	CASSIRGGLYPYTGELFF